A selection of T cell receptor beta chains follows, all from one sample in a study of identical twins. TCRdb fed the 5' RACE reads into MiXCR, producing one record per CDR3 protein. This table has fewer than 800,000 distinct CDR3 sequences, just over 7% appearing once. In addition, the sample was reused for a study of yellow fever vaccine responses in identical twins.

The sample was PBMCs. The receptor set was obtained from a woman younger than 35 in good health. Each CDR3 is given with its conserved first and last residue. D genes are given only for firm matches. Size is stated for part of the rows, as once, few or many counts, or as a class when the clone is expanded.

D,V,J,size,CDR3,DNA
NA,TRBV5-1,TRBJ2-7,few,CASSLGGQRSYEQYF,TGCGCCAGCAGCTTGGGTGGACAGAGGTCCTACGAGCAGTACTTC
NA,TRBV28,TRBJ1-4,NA,CASSGTGSNEKLFF,TGTGCCAGCAGCGGGACGGGGAGTAATGAAAAACTGTTTTTT
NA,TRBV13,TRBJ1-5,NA,CASSLFGDQPQHF,TGTGCCAGCAGCTTATTTGGAGATCAGCCCCAGCATTTT
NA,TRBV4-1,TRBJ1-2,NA,CASSQDLAKQATNYGYTF,TGCGCCAGCAGCCAAGATCTTGCGAAGCAGGCTACTAACTATGGCTACACCTTC
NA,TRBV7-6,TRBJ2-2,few,CASSLEYGDTGELFF,TGTGCCAGCAGCTTAGAGTACGGCGACACCGGGGAGCTGTTTTTT
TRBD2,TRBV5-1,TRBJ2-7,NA,CASSLTSLAGSYEQYF,TGCGCCAGCAGCTTAACATCGCTAGCGGGATCCTACGAGCAGTACTTC
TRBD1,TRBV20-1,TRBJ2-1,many,CSARGQANEQFF,TGCAGTGCTAGGGGACAGGCCAATGAGCAGTTCTTC
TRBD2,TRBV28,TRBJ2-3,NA,CASTKSGGATDTQYF,TGTGCCAGCACCAAAAGCGGGGGGGCAACAGATACGCAGTATTTT
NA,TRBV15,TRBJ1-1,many,CATSRDGNRVSEAFF,TGTGCCACCAGCAGAGATGGGAACAGGGTTTCCGAAGCTTTCTTT
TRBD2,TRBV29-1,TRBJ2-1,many,CSVRTSGGSRSYNEQFF,TGCAGCGTTAGGACTAGCGGGGGCTCTCGCTCCTACAATGAGCAGTTCTTC
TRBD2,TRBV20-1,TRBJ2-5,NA,CSAGLADETQYF,TGCAGTGCTGGACTAGCCGACGAGACCCAGTACTTC
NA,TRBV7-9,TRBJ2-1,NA,CASSLTDREQFF,TGTGCCAGCAGCTTAACCGATCGGGAGCAGTTCTTC
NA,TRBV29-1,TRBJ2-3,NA,CSVAGRLADTQYF,TGCAGCGTTGCTGGTAGGCTAGCAGATACGCAGTATTTT
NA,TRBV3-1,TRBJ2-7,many,CASSPSRAGEQYF,TGTGCCAGCAGCCCGTCACGCGCGGGCGAGCAGTACTTC
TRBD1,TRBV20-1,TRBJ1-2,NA,CSAIPGQGNGYTF,TGCAGTGCTATCCCTGGACAGGGGAATGGCTACACCTTC
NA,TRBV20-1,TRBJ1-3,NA,CSARSATAVPSGNTIYF,TGCAGTGCTAGGTCTGCAACCGCGGTCCCCTCTGGAAACACCATATATTTT
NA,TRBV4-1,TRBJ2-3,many,CASSQTANGFDTQYF,TGCGCCAGCAGCCAGACAGCCAACGGGTTTGATACGCAGTATTTT